One and the same sample provided the 18 T cell receptor beta chains below, sequenced in a study of vaccination effects on CD4 cells after COVID-19. No cognate antigen is known for these TCRs. The ViraFEST assay expanded antigen-specific CD4+ T cells with viral peptide pools before sequencing. Investigators separated out CD4+ T cells once approximately 10 days of culture had passed. Vaccination of participants consisted of two doses of either the BNT162b2 or mRNA-1273 vaccine. Sequencing was performed with immunoSEQ multiplex PCR; in TCRdb, only in-frame clones are kept and a portion is missing. The profile shows roughly 41,000 clones, 65% to 80% of them singletons. The sample in question was CD4+ T cells from PBMCs cultured with HCoV-OC43 spike peptides, obtained after COVID-19 vaccination. Subset reported: HCoV-OC43 spike overlapping peptide pool stimulation. The receptors here all came from a human donor who received a COVID-19 vaccine.

The genes are TRBV12-2 and TRBJ2-4. TRBV12-2 is assigned pseudogene status. This CDR3 has 17 amino acids. The DNA for the CDR3 is TGTGCAAGTCGCTTAAGATTTAGGATTCGGGCCAAAAACATTCAGTACTTC. Protein sequence: CASRLRFRIRAKNIQYF.

V is TRBV5-6 and J is TRBJ1-2; the match to TRBD1 covers 7 bases. The CDR3 runs to 13 residues. Trimming took 4 bases from V and 8 from J; bases not matched to a gene: 8. Germline V gene lookup returns CDR1 SGHDT and CDR2 YYEEEE. The DNA of the CDR3 is TGTGCCAGCAGCGGGGACAGCTCTAGGGGCTACACCTTC. It translates to CASSGDSSRGYTF.

Written as DNA, the CDR3 is TGCGCCAGCAGCTTGGACGTTTCTGACAGGGCGGGTTTCTTT. Amino acid sequence: CASSLDVSDRAGFF. The chain links TRBV5-1 to TRBJ1-1, with 7 bases matching TRBD1. V dropped 0 bases and J dropped 13; count of bases not matched to a gene: 12. The CDR3 length is 14 residues. Germline V gene sequence: CDR1 SGHRS, CDR2 YFSETQ.

V is TRBV10-3 and J is TRBJ1-1; no firm D call. CDR1 is ENHRY and CDR2 is SYGVKD in the germline V gene. The CDR3 covers 12 residues. V was cut by 10 bases and J by 1 base, with 10 bases left in between. Here the CDR3 reads CATRDGNTEAFF. The CDR3 coding sequence is TGTGCCACGCGAGACGGGAACACTGAAGCTTTCTTT.

The chain joins TRBV6-5 to TRBJ2-3, with 7 bases matching TRBD2. The V gene's germline CDR1 is MNHEY and CDR2 SVGAGI. J gave up 2 bases and V 2 bases, and 4 bases lay outside the gene matches. The CDR3 has 15 residues. The CDR3 bases are TGTGCCAGCAGTTACCGCGGGAGAGACACAGATACGCAGTATTTT. Translated: CASSYRGRDTDTQYF.

The rearrangement joins TRBV10-2 to TRBJ2-1; D perhaps matches TRBD2 (6 bases). Trimming took off 3 bases at V and 3 bases at J, with 9 bases between the two ends. The CDR3 loop spans 14 amino acids. The germline V gene has CDR1 WSHSY and CDR2 SAAADI. The CDR3: CASSDGLFYNEQFF. The CDR3 DNA follows: TGCGCCAGCAGTGATGGACTATTCTACAATGAGCAGTTCTTC.

This chain links TRBV3-1 (or the pseudogene TRBV3-2) with TRBJ1-2; D unresolved. The length of the CDR3 is 11 residues. Trimming left V 3 bases short and J 7 bases short, with 6 bases between. Per the germline V gene, CDR1 is LGHDT and CDR2 is YNNKEL (reference sequence). CDR3 region: CASSQYIGYTF. CDR3 coding DNA: TGTGCCAGCAGCCAGTACATTGGCTACACCTTC.

This clone was detected a few times. The V and J genes are TRBV3-1 (or the pseudogene TRBV3-2) and TRBJ1-2; 7 bases map to TRBD1. Trimming removed 1 base from V and 0 bases from J; junction bases left unmatched: 2. The length of the CDR3 is 15 residues. Germline V gene sequence: CDR1 LGHDT, CDR2 YNNKEL (reference sequence). CDR3 region: CASSQGRGANYGYTF. CDR3 sequence (DNA): TGTGCCAGCAGCCAAGGCAGGGGGGCTAACTATGGCTACACCTTC.

The V and J genes are TRBV5-5 and TRBJ1-6; D unclear. Trimming cost V 6 bases and J 7 bases, with 14 bases left between them. The germline V gene has CDR1 SGHKS and CDR2 YYEKEE (reference sequence). The CDR3 loop spans 14 amino acids. In DNA form, the CDR3 reads TGTGCCAGCACCCGTGCCAGCCCAAATTCACCCCTCCACTTT. Translated, it gives CASTRASPNSPLHF.

The chain employs TRBV29-1 and TRBJ1-3; maybe TRBD1 (6 bases). Germline V gene lookup returns CDR1 SQVTM and CDR2 ANQGSEA. Trimming cost V 5 bases and J 1 base, with 12 bases left between them. The CDR3 sequence is 14 residues long. CDR3: CSVKQGSSGNTIYF. For the CDR3, the DNA is TGCAGCGTTAAACAGGGTTCTTCTGGAAACACCATATATTTT.

The chain carries TRBV5-3 and TRBJ1-1, with D hard to call. TRBV5-3 is known as an ORF, though its function is uncertain. Trimming shortened V by 6 bases and J by 11 bases, and 17 bases separated the two germline ends. The CDR3 totals 12 residues. The CDR3, as DNA: TGTGCCAGAATGCGCGGCCTCCCTCGGGCTTTCTTT. The encoded protein is CARMRGLPRAFF.

The chain links TRBV3-1 (or the pseudogene TRBV3-2) to TRBJ1-1; D is possibly TRBD1 (6 bases). V lost 4 bases, J lost 3 bases, and 15 bases lay in between. The CDR3 extends over 15 amino acids. Germline V CDR1 and CDR2: LGHDT, YNNKEL (reference sequence). The CDR3: CASSRNTGKYTEAFF. Written as DNA, the CDR3 is TGTGCCAGCAGCCGTAATACAGGGAAGTACACTGAAGCTTTCTTT.

This clone has more than one count but fewer than ten. The chain couples TRBV20-1 to TRBJ2-5; no clear D. Germline V gene data show CDR1 as DFQATT and CDR2 as SNEGSKA (reference sequence). The V gene lost 3 bases and the J gene lost 2 bases, with 13 bases spanning the gap. CDR3 length equals 14 residues. The CDR3 loop reads CSASSWRRQETQYF. CDR3 nucleotide sequence: TGCAGTGCTAGTTCCTGGCGGAGACAAGAGACCCAGTACTTC.

The chain employs TRBV7-9 and TRBJ2-1; D is perhaps TRBD2 (6 bases). CDR3 size: 16 residues. V gave up 1 base and J gave up 1 base, with 11 bases separating them. Germline V lookup: CDR1 SEHNR, CDR2 FQNEAQ (reference sequence). The CDR3 region has the DNA TGTGCCAGCAGCTTAGGAGGCGGGAAATCCTACAATGAGCAGTTCTTC. Amino acids: CASSLGGGKSYNEQFF.

The V and J genes are TRBV7-9 and TRBJ1-2, with 8 bases identical to TRBD1. Germline V gives CDR1 SEHNR, CDR2 FQNEAQ (reference sequence). The CDR3 sequence is 13 residues long. J lost 6 bases, V lost 4 bases, and 4 bases had no gene match. CDR3 in amino acids: CASSSQGVDGYTF. The DNA of the CDR3 is TGTGCCAGCAGCTCACAGGGGGTGGATGGCTACACCTTC.

The chain links TRBV29-1 to TRBJ1-1; D is unresolved. Germline assignment: CDR1 SQVTM and CDR2 ANQGSEA. V was trimmed by 2 bases and J by 2 bases, leaving 12 bases between them. The CDR3 spans 14 residues. For the CDR3, the DNA is TGCAGCGTTGAAAGACCCTACCTTAACACTGAAGCTTTCTTT. It translates to CSVERPYLNTEAFF.

This clone was detected a few times. The rearrangement uses TRBV29-1 and TRBJ1-4; the D gene is possibly TRBD1 (6 bases). CDR1 and CDR2 (germline): SQVTM, ANQGSEA. V gave up 6 bases and J gave up 1 base, with 6 bases separating them. This CDR3 spans 12 amino acids. The CDR3 region has the DNA TGCAGCGTGGGACAAACTAATGAAAAACTGTTTTTT. Amino acids: CSVGQTNEKLFF.

In its sample, this clone was seen a few times. The J gene is TRBJ2-4, the V gene TRBV2; D gene unclear. V shed 7 bases and J shed 3 bases, with 4 bases lying between them. Germline V gives CDR1 SNHLY, CDR2 FYNNEI. This CDR3 is built from 11 residues. The CDR3 coding sequence is TGTGCCAGCATGGTCAAAAACATTCAGTACTTC. Protein sequence: CASMVKNIQYF. Based on the CDR3 plus reference TRBV2 and TRBJ2-4, the full variable domain is EPEVTQTPSHQVTQMGQEVILRCVPISNHLYFYWYRQILGQKVEFLVSFYNNEISEKSEIFDDQFSVERPDGSNFTLKIRSTKLEDSAMYFCASMVKNIQYFGAGTRLSVL.